The next 30 T cell receptor beta chains were all read from a single sample in a study of T-cell memory formation after mild COVID-19. TCRdb recomputed calls from the 5' RACE reads with MiXCR, one row per CDR3 protein. The sample shows roughly 510,000 distinct CDR3 sequences, approximately 15% of them seen only once. Sequenced: PBMCs or a T cell subset sorted from them (not recorded which). The origin of the receptors is an adult woman who had mild COVID-19 (a few samples of this study predate the infection). Cell type and time point are not known.

This clonotype was detected a few times. This chain uses TRBV11-2 with TRBJ1-2; D remains unclear. Between the trimmed V and J ends, which lost 0 bases and 9 bases, there was a span of 8 bases. The CDR3 has 12 residues. The germline CDR1 and CDR2 sequences are SGHAT and FQNNGV. In nucleotides, the CDR3 is TGTGCCAGCAGCTTAGAATACAGCCGCTACACCTTC. Amino acid sequence: CASSLEYSRYTF.

V gene TRBV7-8 combines with J gene TRBJ2-1; 8 bases line up with TRBD1. Trimming at V came to 4 bases and at J to 4 bases, leaving 9 bases not matched to a gene. Germline V gene lookup returns CDR1 SGHVS and CDR2 FQNEAQ. The CDR3 is made up of 16 amino acids. The CDR3 sequence: CASSSRDRNPYNEQFF. DNA of the CDR3: TGTGCCAGCAGCTCCCGGGACAGGAACCCGTACAATGAGCAGTTCTTC.

Many counts were recorded for this clonotype. The chain recombines TRBV9 with TRBJ2-3, with TRBD2 identical over 8 bases. The trim removed 3 bases at V and 0 bases at J, leaving 6 bases unmatched. Germline V gene data show CDR1 as SGDLS and CDR2 as YYNGEE. There are 16 residues in the CDR3. CDR3 in amino acids: CASSALAGMSTDTQYF. The CDR3 DNA sequence: TGTGCCAGCAGCGCTTTAGCGGGGATGAGCACAGATACGCAGTATTTT. The full variable domain, completed using reference TRBV9 and TRBJ2-3, is DSGVTQTPKHLITATGQRVTLRCSPRSGDLSVYWYQQSLDQGLQFLIQYYNGEERAKGNILERFSAQQFPDLHSELNLSSLELGDSALYFCASSALAGMSTDTQYFGPGTRLTVL.

The chain couples TRBV5-1 to TRBJ2-2; unclear D gene. CDR1 and CDR2 from the germline V gene are SGHRS and YFSETQ. CDR3 size: 15 residues. Trimming shortened V by 0 bases and J by 3 bases, and 9 bases separated the two germline ends. DNA for the CDR3: TGCGCCAGCAGCTTGGCGTCTATTTACACCGGGGAGCTGTTTTTT. The encoded protein is CASSLASIYTGELFF.

The chain recombines TRBV5-1 with TRBJ2-7; possibly TRBD2 for D (6 bases). Germline values: CDR1 SGHRS, CDR2 YFSETQ. The length of the CDR3 is 14 residues. Trimming left V 5 bases short and J 2 bases short, with 14 bases between. The CDR3 DNA reads TGCGCCAGCAGTGAAGGGAGGATAACCTACGAGCAGTACTTC. Translated, it gives CASSEGRITYEQYF. Full variable domain (outside the CDR3, taken from reference TRBV5-1 and TRBJ2-7): KAGVTQTPRYLIKTRGQQVTLSCSPISGHRSVSWYQQTPGQGLQFLFEYFSETQRNKGNFPGRFSGRQFSNSRSEMNVSTLELGDSALYLCASSEGRITYEQYFGPGTRLTVT.

In its sample, this clonotype was seen many times. The chain uses TRBV7-9 and TRBJ2-3; D gene ambiguous. Germline CDR1 reads SEHNR; CDR2 reads FQNEAQ (reference sequence). Deletions cut 5 bases from V and 2 bases from J, with 14 bases between. This CDR3 is built from 15 residues. The DNA for the CDR3 is TGTGCCAGCAGCCCGAGAGGCGGAATCACAGATACGCAGTATTTT. It specifies CASSPRGGITDTQYF.

This chain links TRBV12-3 or TRBV12-4 with TRBJ2-2; D uncertain. Between the trimmed V and J ends, which lost 3 bases and 1 base, there was a span of 12 bases. The CDR3 covers 16 residues. The CDR3, as DNA: TGTGCCAGCAGTTTTTTAAGGACGGAGAACACCGGGGAGCTGTTTTTT. Residues: CASSFLRTENTGELFF.

V is TRBV15 and J is TRBJ2-7; 7 positions match TRBD1. CDR1 LNHNV and CDR2 YYDKDF come from the germline V gene (reference sequence). Trimming removed 1 base from V and 3 bases from J; junction bases left unmatched: 15. This CDR3 spans 18 amino acids. The CDR3 sequence: CATSRVHNDRVGVYEQYF. The DNA for the CDR3 is TGTGCCACCAGCAGAGTCCATAACGACAGGGTTGGCGTCTACGAGCAGTACTTC.

V and J are TRBV12-3 or TRBV12-4 and TRBJ1-4; D possibly corresponds to TRBD1 (6 bases). Trimming took 6 bases from V and 7 from J, leaving 15 bases between them. The CDR3 loop spans 14 amino acids. The CDR3 DNA is TGTGCCAGCAGCCTCAGGGGCGCAAGTGAAAAACTGTTTTTT. Its protein product is CASSLRGASEKLFF.

V usage is TRBV7-2 and J usage is TRBJ2-1; TRBD2 matches at 12 bases. The V gene end was trimmed by 0 bases and the J gene end by 5 bases; junction bases not matched to a gene: 5. Per the germline V gene, CDR1 is SGHTA and CDR2 is FQGNSA. The CDR3 totals 17 residues. The CDR3 loop reads CASSLASLAGGNNEQFF. CDR3 nucleotides: TGTGCCAGCAGCTTAGCCTCACTAGCGGGAGGCAACAATGAGCAGTTCTTC.

Only a few counts were recorded for this clonotype. CDR3 in amino acids: CASSQDRGRNGELFF. CDR3 nucleotides: TGTGCCAGCAGCCAAGACAGGGGAAGGAACGGGGAGCTGTTTTTT. The V gene is TRBV4-2, the J gene TRBJ2-2; a weak D match, TRBD1 (6 bases). Trimming removed 0 bases at V and 7 bases at J, with 12 bases between. Germline-derived CDR1 and CDR2 are LGHNA and YNFKEQ. CDR3 length equals 15 residues.

The rearrangement uses TRBV5-4 and TRBJ2-5; 11 nucleotides line up with TRBD2. CDR1 SGHNT and CDR2 YYREEE come from the germline V gene (reference sequence). CDR3 size: 15 residues. V shed 3 bases and J 1 base; nucleotides not matched to a gene: 2. The CDR3: CASSSSGGTQETQYF. CDR3 nucleotides: TGTGCCAGCAGCTCTAGCGGGGGGACCCAAGAGACCCAGTACTTC.

This rearrangement joins TRBV14 to TRBJ1-2; unclear D gene. The CDR3 is 15 residues long. The ends were cut back, 1 base at V and 4 bases at J, with 13 bases in the middle. Germline V gives CDR1 SGHDN, CDR2 FVKESK. Here the CDR3 reads CASSQVASPAYGYTF. The DNA of the CDR3 is TGTGCCAGCAGCCAAGTGGCCTCCCCGGCCTATGGCTACACCTTC. The full variable domain, its missing parts supplied by reference TRBV14 and TRBJ1-2, is EAGVTQFPSHSVIEKGQTVTLRCDPISGHDNLYWYRRVMGKEIKFLLHFVKESKQDESGMPNNRFLAERTGGTYSTLKVQPAELEDSGVYFCASSQVASPAYGYTFGSGTRLTVV.

This clonotype has more than one count but fewer than ten. V and J are TRBV7-8 and TRBJ1-3; TRBD1 aligns across 9 bases. Looked up from germline, CDR1 is SGHVS and CDR2 is FQNEAQ. The CDR3 is 17 residues long. The V segment lost 1 base and the J segment 3 bases; nucleotides outside the gene matches: 7. The CDR3 region is CASSLGLQGALGNTIYF. DNA for the CDR3: TGTGCCAGCAGCTTAGGGCTACAGGGGGCGCTTGGAAACACCATATATTTT.

The rearrangement uses TRBV12-3 or TRBV12-4 and TRBJ2-5, with TRBD1 matching over 10 bases. V dropped 3 bases and J dropped 9; count of bases not matched to a gene: 1. The CDR3 spans 12 residues. CDR3 region: CASSFGQGAQYF. DNA of the CDR3: TGTGCCAGCAGTTTTGGACAGGGGGCCCAGTACTTC.

The V call is TRBV29-1, the J call TRBJ1-2, with 7 bases that match TRBD1. Germline lookup yields CDR1 SQVTM and CDR2 ANQGSEA. Trimming cost V 5 bases and J 0 bases; bases outside gene matches: 12. The CDR3 has 16 amino acids. The CDR3 sequence: CSVLRDSADTNYGYTF. In DNA, the CDR3 is TGCAGCGTTTTACGGGACAGCGCCGACACTAACTATGGCTACACCTTC.

This clonotype was picked up a small number of times. The chain links TRBV29-1 to TRBJ2-2, with D perhaps TRBD2 (6 bases). The germline gives CDR1 SQVTM, CDR2 ANQGSEA. This CDR3 region has 16 residues. V was clipped by 1 base and J by 7 bases, with 19 bases between them. This CDR3 reads CSVEVSTGLLYGELFF. The CDR3 coding sequence is TGCAGCGTTGAAGTCAGTACGGGACTCCTTTACGGGGAGCTGTTTTTT.

This clonotype came up a few times. CDR3 sequence reads: CASSPQEASSGYTF. The CDR3, as DNA: TGTGCCAGCTCACCACAAGAGGCCAGCTCCGGCTACACCTTC. This chain joins TRBV18 and TRBJ1-2; D gene uncertain. Germline loops: CDR1 KGHSH, CDR2 LQKENI. The CDR3 consists of 14 residues. The ends were cut back, 1 base at V and 8 bases at J, with 14 bases in the middle.

This clonotype turned up a few times. This sequence joins TRBV6-2 or TRBV6-3 and TRBJ2-7; unclear D gene. Germline V lookup: CDR1 MNHEY, CDR2 SVGEGT. There are 16 residues in the CDR3. The V and J ends lost 0 bases and 3 bases respectively, with 15 bases between them. CDR3 amino acids: CASSYSPIALGYEQYF. The CDR3 DNA is TGTGCCAGCAGTTACTCACCGATAGCTTTGGGCTACGAGCAGTACTTC.

The chain couples TRBV29-1 to TRBJ2-1; D might be TRBD2 (6 bases). The CDR3 is 16 amino acids. The ends were cut back, 0 bases at V and 2 bases at J, with 14 bases in the middle. Per the germline V gene, CDR1 is SQVTM and CDR2 is ANQGSEA. The CDR3 sequence: CSVEEGGALTYNEQFF. The CDR3 DNA reads as TGCAGCGTTGAAGAAGGCGGGGCCCTTACCTACAATGAGCAGTTCTTC.

In its sample, this clonotype was seen a few times. The chain employs TRBV20-1 and TRBJ2-3; 8 bases line up with TRBD2. Germline CDR1 reads DFQATT; CDR2 reads SNEGSKA (reference sequence). CDR3 length: 16 amino acids. Unmatched junction bases numbered 11, after V lost 5 bases and J lost 1 base. CDR3 sequence: CSAHSGASGGTDTQYF. CDR3 bases: TGCAGTGCTCATAGCGGGGCCAGCGGGGGCACAGATACGCAGTATTTT.

Notes on this clonotype: Compared with germline, one end of the junction differs, possibly owing to a read error. The CDR3 nucleotides read TGCAGTGCTGGAGACAGGGAGGGCTCTGGGGCCAACGTCCTGACTTTC. It codes for CSAGDREGSGANVLTF. The rearrangement links TRBV20-1 to TRBJ2-6; D tentatively reads TRBD1 or TRBD2 (7 bases each). Germline V gene lookup returns CDR1 DFQATT and CDR2 SNEGSKA (reference sequence). The CDR3 totals 16 residues.

There are a few counts of this clonotype. This chain joins TRBV7-9 and TRBJ2-7; D ambiguous. V was shortened by 4 bases and J by 5 bases, with 12 bases between the two germline ends. Germline-derived CDR1 and CDR2 are SEHNR and FQNEAQ (reference sequence). The CDR3 contains 13 residues. CDR3 coding DNA: TGTGCCAGCAGCTCCCCGTCGTCCCACGAGCAGTACTTC. Translation gives CASSSPSSHEQYF. Full variable domain (outside the CDR3, taken from reference TRBV7-9 and TRBJ2-7): DTGVSQNPRHKITKRGQNVTFRCDPISEHNRLYWYRQTLGQGPEFLTYFQNEAQLEKSRLLSDRFSAERPKGSFSTLEIQRTEQGDSAMYLCASSSPSSHEQYFGPGTRLTVT.

This clonotype was observed a handful of times. The rearrangement uses TRBV24-1 and TRBJ2-7, with 7 bases lining up with TRBD2. Germline loops: CDR1 KGHDR, CDR2 SFDVKD. Trimming removed 3 bases from V and 2 bases from J; junction bases left unmatched: 0. The CDR3 is 13 residues long. The CDR3 DNA sequence: TGTGCCACCAGTGATGGGGGGGCCTACGAGCAGTACTTC. Encoded protein: CATSDGGAYEQYF.

The sample holds many counts of this clonotype. CDR3 sequence (DNA): TGCAGTGCTAGAGACCCCCGGGGGTCCTGGGAGCAGTACTTC. Its protein product is CSARDPRGSWEQYF. The chain recombines TRBV20-1 with TRBJ2-7; a possible D gene is TRBD2 (6 bases). Germline-derived CDR1 and CDR2 are DFQATT and SNEGSKA (reference sequence). The V gene lost 0 bases and the J gene lost 7 bases, with 16 bases spanning the gap. The CDR3 consists of 14 residues.

J is TRBJ1-4 and V is TRBV6-5; no clear D. The CDR3 consists of 14 residues. The germline gives CDR1 MNHEY, CDR2 SVGAGI. Deletions cut 6 bases from V and 0 bases from J, with 8 bases between. The CDR3 DNA sequence: TGTGCCAGCAGAGACTCTCCAACTAATGAAAAACTGTTTTTT. Amino acid sequence: CASRDSPTNEKLFF.

This clonotype came up a few times. V gene TRBV11-2 combines with J gene TRBJ1-2; no definite D call. The CDR3 is made up of 13 amino acids. Germline V gives CDR1 SGHAT, CDR2 FQNNGV. V shed 0 bases and J shed 6 bases, with 8 bases lying between them. The CDR3 nucleotides are TGTGCCAGCAGCTTAGACAGGAACCATGGCTACACCTTC. Translation: CASSLDRNHGYTF.

This clonotype was detected a few times. The V gene is TRBV20-1, the J gene TRBJ1-4, with D uncertain. The germline V gene has CDR1 DFQATT and CDR2 SNEGSKA (reference sequence). With 1 base removed from V and 8 bases from J, the gap between germline ends came to 14 bases. The CDR3 length is 14 residues. The DNA for the CDR3 is TGCAGTGCTAGAGCCCCGGGTTATCGGGAAAAACTGTTTTTT. It translates to CSARAPGYREKLFF.

A few counts support this clonotype. The genes are TRBV6-1 and TRBJ1-2, with D perhaps matching TRBD1 (6 bases). V was trimmed by 2 bases and J by 4 bases, leaving 11 bases between them. CDR3 size: 14 residues. Germline V CDR1 and CDR2: MNHNS, SASEGT. The CDR3 nucleotides read TGTGCCAGCAGTGAAACGGACAGATCCTATGGCTACACCTTC. Protein product: CASSETDRSYGYTF.

There are a few counts of this clonotype. This rearrangement joins TRBV28 to TRBJ2-7; the D gene is possibly TRBD2 (6 bases). The germline V gene encodes CDR1 MDHEN and CDR2 SYDVKM. The CDR3 is made up of 11 amino acids. V gave up 3 bases and J gave up 11 bases, with 11 bases separating them. The CDR3 protein is CASSLGGVEYF. The DNA of the CDR3 is TGTGCCAGCAGTTTGGGGGGAGTCGAGTACTTC.